This entry describes one T cell receptor beta chain. As yet, its antigen is unknown. Data came from immunoSEQ multiplex PCR; TCRdb stores just in-frame clones and leaves some out. This sample has roughly 640,000 clones, with more than 95% found just once. The entry originates in a study of shared clonotypes between healthy human individuals. For the study at large: Each donor contributed plates that comprised three CD4 naive, three CD4 memory, two CD8 naive and one CD8 memory. The study's findings and limits: Naive subsets tended to show greater estimated richness than memory subsets.

Investigators divided CD4+ cells into CD45RA+ naive and CD45RA-negative memory subsets. The clonotype was recovered from a woman in her 30s in good health. The sequenced sample consisted of naive CD4+ T cells sorted from blood. Subset specified: CD45RA+ positively selected.

CDR3 nucleotides: TGTGCCAGCAGTAGGACCGGGGAGCAGTACTTC. Protein: CASSRTGEQYF. This chain connects TRBV6-5 to TRBJ2-7; D unclear. Deletions cut 5 bases from V and 7 bases from J, with 9 bases between. Germline CDR1 MNHEY, CDR2 SVGAGI. This CDR3 spans 11 amino acids.